The 10 T cell receptor beta chains below were found in one sample sequenced in a study of PD-1 blockade in classical Hodgkin lymphoma. Sequencing was performed with immunoSEQ multiplex PCR; in TCRdb, only in-frame clones are kept and a portion is missing. In the table there are about 25,000 clones, less than 75% of which are singletons. This sample's time point: cycle 4 day 1 (C4D1), after more than five weeks of nivolumab. Each and every patient relapsed after autologous stem cell transplantation, and patients got differing brentuximab vedotin exposure. Sequencing used peripheral blood mononuclear cells (PBMCs), obtained before the fourth cycle of nivolumab. These receptor sequences come from a human donor with classical Hodgkin lymphoma.

V gene TRBV16 combines with J gene TRBJ1-5, with 7 positions matching TRBD1. The V gene's germline CDR1 is KGHSY and CDR2 FQNENV. The CDR3 loop spans 18 amino acids. Trimming cost V 3 bases and J 0 bases; bases outside gene matches: 11. DNA for the CDR3: TGTGCCAGCAGCCATCGGACAGGTGGACCCGATAGCAATCAGCCCCAGCATTTT. It specifies CASSHRTGGPDSNQPQHF. Full variable domain (rest looked up from reference TRBV16 and TRBJ1-5): GEEVAQTPKHLVRGEGQKAKLYCAPIKGHSYVFWYQQVLKNEFKFLISFQNENVFDETGMPKERFSAKCLPNSPCSLEIQATKLEDSAVYFCASSHRTGGPDSNQPQHFGDGTRLSIL.

The table lists this clone with a count of one. This chain connects TRBV7-2 to TRBJ2-7; D is possibly TRBD2 (6 bases). Trimming left V 1 base short and J 2 bases short, with 12 bases between. CDR3 size: 15 residues. The germline V gene has CDR1 SGHTA and CDR2 FQGNSA. The CDR3 nucleotides read TGTGCCAGCAGCTTAGTGGGGCGGGGCCCCTACGAGCAGTACTTC. It is translated as CASSLVGRGPYEQYF.

The J gene is TRBJ1-4, the V gene TRBV2; weak D call: TRBD1 (5 bases). Per germline, CDR1 SNHLY and CDR2 FYNNEI. V lost 8 bases, J lost 3 bases, and 13 bases lay in between. The CDR3 is made up of 14 amino acids. CDR3 nucleotide sequence: TGTGCCAGCCAGAGGTCAGGGCCTAATGAAAAACTGTTTTTT. It is translated as CASQRSGPNEKLFF.

The chain links TRBV6-1 to TRBJ2-3; 10 nucleotides match TRBD2. J gave up 5 bases and V 2 bases, and 4 bases lay outside the gene matches. Looked up from germline, CDR1 is MNHNS and CDR2 is SASEGT. There are 15 residues in the CDR3. The chain's CDR3 is CASSELAGEKDTQYF. Here the CDR3 DNA reads TGTGCCAGCAGTGAACTAGCGGGGGAGAAAGATACGCAGTATTTT.

The genes are TRBV5-1 and TRBJ2-6, with D possibly matching TRBD1 (6 bases). V lost 1 base to trimming and J lost 2 bases, with 7 bases between them. CDR1 and CDR2 (germline): SGHRS, YFSETQ. The CDR3 extends over 15 amino acids. The CDR3 here is CASSLYRAGANVLTF. DNA of the CDR3: TGCGCCAGCAGCTTGTACAGGGCTGGGGCCAACGTCCTGACTTTC.

This chain uses TRBV7-2 with TRBJ2-2, with a tentative D call TRBD2 (7 bases). From germline, CDR1 is SGHTA and CDR2 FQGNSA. Trimming cost V 6 bases and J 7 bases, with 15 bases left between them. The CDR3 runs 14 residues. CDR3 sequence reads: CASSSDGGLGELFF. CDR3 bases: TGTGCCAGCAGTTCCGACGGGGGGCTCGGGGAGCTGTTTTTT.

This clone was seen just once. The rearrangement links TRBV7-6 to TRBJ2-5; D is possibly TRBD1 (5 bases). V was cut by 0 bases and J by 0 bases, with 8 bases left in between. CDR1 is SGHVS and CDR2 is FNYEAQ in the germline V gene. The CDR3 length is 15 residues. CDR3 bases: TGTGCCAGCAGCTTAGCGGTGGGGCACCAAGAGACCCAGTACTTC. Its protein product is CASSLAVGHQETQYF.

This clone was seen a single time. The CDR3 protein is CASSLAAEGSPLHF. The CDR3 region has the DNA TGTGCCAGCAGCTTAGCGGCAGAGGGGTCACCCCTCCACTTT. This chain uses TRBV11-3 with TRBJ1-6; D may be TRBD1 (5 bases). Trimming took 1 base from V and 10 from J, leaving 11 bases between them. The germline V gene encodes CDR1 SGHNT and CDR2 YENEEA. This CDR3 region has 14 residues. Combining the CDR3 with reference TRBV11-3 and TRBJ1-6 gives the whole variable domain EAGVVQSPRYKIIEKKQPVAFWCNPISGHNTLYWYLQNLGQGPELLIRYENEEAVDDSQLPKDRFSAERLKGVDSTLKIQPAELGDSAVYLCASSLAAEGSPLHFGNGTRLTVT.

This chain connects TRBV2 to TRBJ1-5; perhaps TRBD1 as D (6 bases). CDR3 size: 15 residues. V dropped 7 bases and J dropped 0 bases, with 13 bases sitting between them. Germline CDR1 SNHLY, CDR2 FYNNEI. CDR3 loop: CASKKGEYSNQPQHF. The CDR3 bases are TGTGCCAGCAAAAAGGGGGAGTATAGCAATCAGCCCCAGCATTTT.

The chain has TRBV19 and TRBJ2-5; D not resolved. V lost 2 bases, J lost 4 bases, and 11 bases lay in between. This CDR3 is 14 amino acids long. Germline values: CDR1 LNHDA, CDR2 SQIVND (reference sequence). The CDR3 is CASSIPGNRETQYF. The CDR3 bases are TGTGCCAGTAGTATACCTGGTAACAGAGAGACCCAGTACTTC.